This is a list of T cell receptor beta chains from one sample in a study of CD4 T cells in relation to SARS-CoV-2 and coronaviruses. No cognate antigen is known for these TCRs. This table comes from immunoSEQ multiplex PCR, and its TCRdb copy is limited to in-frame clones, with some not included. Of roughly 18,000 clones in the sample, 77% were seen once. The specimen was CD4+ T cells from PBMCs, cultured in vitro. The receptors were gathered from a human donor in good health. Each CDR3 is given with its conserved first and last residue. A D gene is named only where the DNA matches it firmly. A row's size may be missing; if present it is once, few, many or a size class.

abundance: NA
j_gene: TRBJ2-3
d_gene: NA
v_gene: TRBV24-1
CDR3aa: CATRGGLRTDTQYF
CDR3nt: TGTGCCACCAGGGGGGGGCTTCGCACAGATACGCAGTATTTT

abundance: NA
j_gene: TRBJ2-7
d_gene: TRBD2
v_gene: TRBV14
CDR3aa: CASSQVRGRAYEQYF
CDR3nt: TGTGCCAGCAGCCAAGTACGAGGGAGGGCCTACGAGCAGTACTTC

abundance: once
j_gene: TRBJ1-5
d_gene: TRBD1
v_gene: TRBV11-2
CDR3aa: CASSQGGGLNQPQHF
CDR3nt: TGTGCCAGCAGCCAGGGGGGTGGACTTAATCAGCCCCAGCATTTT

abundance: few
j_gene: TRBJ1-1
d_gene: TRBD1
v_gene: TRBV29-1
CDR3aa: CSVAGGSEAFF
CDR3nt: TGCAGCGTCGCAGGGGGTAGTGAAGCTTTCTTT

abundance: NA
j_gene: TRBJ1-6
d_gene: NA
v_gene: TRBV19
CDR3aa: CASNFGTANSPLHF
CDR3nt: TGTGCCAGTAACTTCGGGACGGCAAATTCACCCCTCCACTTT

abundance: NA
j_gene: TRBJ2-3
d_gene: NA
v_gene: TRBV7-8
CDR3aa: CASSSEGWSTDTQYF
CDR3nt: TGTGCCAGCAGCTCGGAGGGTTGGAGCACAGATACGCAGTATTTT

abundance: NA
j_gene: TRBJ1-1
d_gene: TRBD1
v_gene: TRBV9
CDR3aa: CASSVVGQGGNTEAFF
CDR3nt: TGTGCCAGCAGCGTAGTGGGCCAGGGGGGGAACACTGAAGCTTTCTTT

abundance: large
j_gene: TRBJ1-5
d_gene: NA
v_gene: TRBV2
CDR3aa: CASSGQQNSNQPQHF
CDR3nt: TGTGCCAGCAGTGGACAGCAGAATAGCAATCAGCCCCAGCATTTT

abundance: NA
j_gene: TRBJ2-5
d_gene: TRBD2
v_gene: TRBV24-1
CDR3aa: CATSALAGGLETQYF
CDR3nt: TGTGCCACCAGTGCATTAGCGGGAGGTTTGGAGACCCAGTACTTC

abundance: NA
j_gene: TRBJ1-5
d_gene: TRBD1
v_gene: TRBV19
CDR3aa: CASSIQGEAQPQHF
CDR3nt: TGTGCCAGTAGTATTCAGGGGGAGGCTCAGCCCCAGCATTTT

abundance: NA
j_gene: TRBJ1-5
d_gene: NA
v_gene: TRBV27
CDR3aa: CASSLSGVDQPQHF
CDR3nt: TGTGCCAGCAGTTTATCGGGGGTGGATCAGCCCCAGCATTTT

abundance: NA
j_gene: TRBJ2-5
d_gene: NA
v_gene: TRBV19
CDR3aa: CASSPGYGWGETQYF
CDR3nt: TGTGCCAGTAGTCCAGGTTATGGGTGGGGAGAGACCCAGTACTTC

abundance: NA
j_gene: TRBJ2-3
d_gene: TRBD2
v_gene: TRBV4-1
CDR3aa: CASSQDSLGGRARDTQYF
CDR3nt: TGCGCCAGCAGCCAAGATTCTTTAGGCGGGAGGGCCAGAGATACGCAGTATTTT

abundance: NA
j_gene: TRBJ1-2
d_gene: NA
v_gene: TRBV5-4
CDR3aa: CASSLGFGGYGYTF
CDR3nt: TGTGCCAGCAGCTTGGGATTCGGGGGCTATGGCTACACCTTC

abundance: once
j_gene: TRBJ1-4
d_gene: NA
v_gene: TRBV25-1
CDR3aa: CASSESGEGNEKLFF
CDR3nt: TGTGCCAGCAGTGAATCTGGGGAGGGGAATGAAAAACTGTTTTTT

abundance: NA
j_gene: TRBJ2-3
d_gene: NA
v_gene: TRBV29-1
CDR3aa: CSVASGTDHTDTQYF
CDR3nt: TGCAGCGTTGCTTCCGGGACCGATCACACAGATACGCAGTATTTT

abundance: NA
j_gene: TRBJ2-7
d_gene: NA
v_gene: TRBV2
CDR3aa: CASGKAGIIAEQYF
CDR3nt: TGTGCCAGCGGGAAGGCAGGAATTATTGCGGAGCAGTACTTC

abundance: NA
j_gene: TRBJ2-3
d_gene: TRBD2
v_gene: TRBV2
CDR3aa: CASSEAGTSGPRTQYF
CDR3nt: TGTGCCAGCAGTGAAGCTGGGACTAGCGGCCCACGGACGCAGTATTTT

abundance: once
j_gene: TRBJ2-4
d_gene: TRBD1
v_gene: TRBV19
CDR3aa: CASSIDGTGLSIQYF
CDR3nt: TGTGCCAGTAGTATAGACGGGACAGGGTTGAGCATTCAGTACTTC

abundance: NA
j_gene: TRBJ1-5
d_gene: NA
v_gene: TRBV6-6
CDR3aa: CASSSSGNQPQHF
CDR3nt: TGTGCCAGCAGCTCATCTGGGAATCAGCCCCAGCATTTT

abundance: NA
j_gene: TRBJ1-5
d_gene: NA
v_gene: TRBV18
CDR3aa: CASSPEGFHQPQHF
CDR3nt: TGTGCCAGCTCACCAGAAGGGTTTCATCAGCCCCAGCATTTT

abundance: NA
j_gene: TRBJ1-2
d_gene: NA
v_gene: TRBV11-2
CDR3aa: CASSLGVVDGYTF
CDR3nt: TGTGCCAGCAGCTTAGGTGTGGTTGATGGCTACACCTTC

abundance: NA
j_gene: TRBJ1-5
d_gene: NA
v_gene: TRBV24-1
CDR3aa: CATSDSRFSQPQHF
CDR3nt: TGTGCCACCAGTGATTCCAGGTTCAGTCAGCCCCAGCATTTT

abundance: NA
j_gene: TRBJ1-1
d_gene: NA
v_gene: TRBV7-8
CDR3aa: CASSFGGVGDEAFF
CDR3nt: TGTGCCAGCAGCTTTGGGGGCGTGGGGGATGAAGCTTTCTTT

abundance: NA
j_gene: TRBJ1-3
d_gene: TRBD1
v_gene: TRBV27
CDR3aa: CASSGRTRGSSGNTIYF
CDR3nt: TGTGCCAGCAGTGGGAGGACCAGGGGGAGCTCTGGAAACACCATATATTTT

abundance: NA
j_gene: TRBJ1-2
d_gene: NA
v_gene: TRBV21-1
CDR3aa: CASSKRGGLYGYTF
CDR3nt: TGTGCCAGCAGCAAACGGGGGGGATTGTATGGCTACACCTTC

abundance: NA
j_gene: TRBJ2-7
d_gene: TRBD2
v_gene: TRBV12-3/TRBV12-4
CDR3aa: CASRRGLAYEQYF
CDR3nt: TGTGCCAGCAGACGTGGACTAGCATACGAGCAGTACTTC

abundance: once
j_gene: TRBJ1-1
d_gene: NA
v_gene: TRBV7-8
CDR3aa: CASSPFGGAGTNTEAFF
CDR3nt: TGTGCCAGCAGCCCCTTCGGGGGGGCTGGTACGAACACTGAAGCTTTCTTT

abundance: NA
j_gene: TRBJ2-5
d_gene: NA
v_gene: TRBV7-2
CDR3aa: CASSFTNQETQYF
CDR3nt: TGTGCCAGCAGCTTTACCAACCAAGAGACCCAGTACTTC

abundance: few
j_gene: TRBJ1-1
d_gene: NA
v_gene: TRBV7-2
CDR3aa: CASSPRGAENTEAFF
CDR3nt: TGTGCCAGCAGCCCCCGCGGGGCCGAGAACACTGAAGCTTTCTTT

abundance: NA
j_gene: TRBJ1-3
d_gene: NA
v_gene: TRBV2
CDR3aa: CASRQGGNTIYF
CDR3nt: TGTGCCAGCAGGCAAGGGGGAAACACCATATATTTT

abundance: NA
j_gene: TRBJ2-1
d_gene: NA
v_gene: TRBV19
CDR3aa: CASSVVVGQRVALRYNEQFF
CDR3nt: TGTGCCAGTAGTGTAGTGGTCGGTCAGCGGGTGGCGTTACGGTACAATGAGCAGTTCTTC

abundance: NA
j_gene: TRBJ1-2
d_gene: TRBD1
v_gene: TRBV7-8
CDR3aa: CASSPSGQGSYGYTF
CDR3nt: TGTGCCAGCAGCCCATCGGGACAGGGGAGCTATGGCTACACCTTC